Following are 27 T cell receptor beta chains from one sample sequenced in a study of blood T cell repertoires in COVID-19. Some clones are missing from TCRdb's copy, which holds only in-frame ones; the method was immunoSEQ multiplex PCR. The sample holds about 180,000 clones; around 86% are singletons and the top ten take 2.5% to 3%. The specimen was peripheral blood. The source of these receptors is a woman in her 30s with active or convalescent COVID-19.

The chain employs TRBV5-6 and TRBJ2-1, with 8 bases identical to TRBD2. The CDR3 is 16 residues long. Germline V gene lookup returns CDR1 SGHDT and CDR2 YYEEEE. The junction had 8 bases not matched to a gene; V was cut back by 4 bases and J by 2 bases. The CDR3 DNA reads TGTGCCAGCAGCATCCGAACTAGCGGCGCCTACAATGAGCAGTTCTTC. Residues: CASSIRTSGAYNEQFF.

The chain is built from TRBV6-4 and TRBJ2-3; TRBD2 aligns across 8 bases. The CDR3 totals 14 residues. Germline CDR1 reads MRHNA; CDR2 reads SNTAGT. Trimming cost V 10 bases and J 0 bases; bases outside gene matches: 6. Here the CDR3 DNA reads TGTGCCACCTCGCGACTAGCGAGCACAGATACGCAGTATTTT. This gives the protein CATSRLASTDTQYF.

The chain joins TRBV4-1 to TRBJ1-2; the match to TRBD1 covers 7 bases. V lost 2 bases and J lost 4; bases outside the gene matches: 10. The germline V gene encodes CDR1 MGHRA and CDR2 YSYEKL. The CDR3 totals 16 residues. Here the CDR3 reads CASSQRDSPQTYGYTF. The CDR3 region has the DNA TGCGCCAGCAGCCAAAGGGACAGTCCACAAACCTATGGCTACACCTTC.

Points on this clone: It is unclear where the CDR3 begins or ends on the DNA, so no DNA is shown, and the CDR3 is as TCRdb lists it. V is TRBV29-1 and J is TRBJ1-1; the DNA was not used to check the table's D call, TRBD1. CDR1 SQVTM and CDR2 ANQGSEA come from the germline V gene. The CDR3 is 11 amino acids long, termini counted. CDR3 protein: CSVEWARGSIF.

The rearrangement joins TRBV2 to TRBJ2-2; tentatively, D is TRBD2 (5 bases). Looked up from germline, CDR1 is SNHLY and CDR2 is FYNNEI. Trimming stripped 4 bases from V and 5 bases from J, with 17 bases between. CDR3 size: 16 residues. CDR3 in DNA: TGTGCCAGCAGTGCGTCCCGCGGGCGGACTACCGGGGAGCTGTTTTTT. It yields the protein CASSASRGRTTGELFF.

CDR3 sequence (DNA): TGTGCCAGCAGCCCTCGTGGGGGGACTAGCTCCTACAATGAGCAGTTCTTC. The encoded protein is CASSPRGGTSSYNEQFF. The chain has TRBV9 and TRBJ2-1; 8 bases align to TRBD2. The CDR3 has 17 residues. Germline CDR1 reads SGDLS; CDR2 reads YYNGEE. With 4 bases clipped from V and 0 bases from J, the junction kept 9 bases outside the gene matches.

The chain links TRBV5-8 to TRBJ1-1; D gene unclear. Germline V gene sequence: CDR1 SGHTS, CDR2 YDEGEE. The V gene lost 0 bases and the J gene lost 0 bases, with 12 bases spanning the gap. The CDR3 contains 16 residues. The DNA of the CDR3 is TGTGCCAGCAGCTTGGGGGCCCCACTCATGAACACTGAAGCTTTCTTT. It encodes CASSLGAPLMNTEAFF.

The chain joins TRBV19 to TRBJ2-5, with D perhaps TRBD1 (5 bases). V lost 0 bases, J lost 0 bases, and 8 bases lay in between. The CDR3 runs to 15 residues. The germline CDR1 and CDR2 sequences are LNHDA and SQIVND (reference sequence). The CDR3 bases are TGTGCCAGTAGTATAGAAGGGGCGTACCAAGAGACCCAGTACTTC. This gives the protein CASSIEGAYQETQYF.

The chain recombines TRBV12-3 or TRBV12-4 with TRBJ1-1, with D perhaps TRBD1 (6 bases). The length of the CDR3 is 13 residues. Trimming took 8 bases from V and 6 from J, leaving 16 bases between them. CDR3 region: CASRARGAPEAFF. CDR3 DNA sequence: TGTGCCAGCCGTGCGCGGGGGGCCCCTGAAGCTTTCTTT.

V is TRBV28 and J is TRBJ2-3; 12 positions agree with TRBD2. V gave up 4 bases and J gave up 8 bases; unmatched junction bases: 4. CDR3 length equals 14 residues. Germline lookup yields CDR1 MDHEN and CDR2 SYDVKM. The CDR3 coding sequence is TGTGCCAGCAGTTCTAGCGGGAGGGGGGTTACGCAGTATTTT. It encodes CASSSSGRGVTQYF.

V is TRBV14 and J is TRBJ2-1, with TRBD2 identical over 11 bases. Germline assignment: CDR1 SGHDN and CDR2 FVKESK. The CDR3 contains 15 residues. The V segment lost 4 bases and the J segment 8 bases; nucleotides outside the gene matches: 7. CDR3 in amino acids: CASSPSILAGDEQFF. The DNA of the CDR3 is TGTGCCAGCAGCCCCTCTATACTAGCGGGAGATGAGCAGTTCTTC.

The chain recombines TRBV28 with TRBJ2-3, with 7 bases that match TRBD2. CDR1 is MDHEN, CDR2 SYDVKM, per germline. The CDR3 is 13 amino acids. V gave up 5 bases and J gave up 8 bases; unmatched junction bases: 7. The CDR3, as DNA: TGTGCCAGCAGTCCACCGGGCGGGGGTACGCAGTATTTT. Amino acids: CASSPPGGGTQYF.

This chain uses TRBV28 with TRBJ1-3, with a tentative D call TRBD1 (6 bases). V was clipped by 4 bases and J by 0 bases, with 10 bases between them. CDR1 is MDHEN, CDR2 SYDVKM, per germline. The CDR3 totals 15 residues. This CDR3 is CASSYADSSGNTIYF. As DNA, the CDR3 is TGTGCCAGCAGTTACGCGGACAGCTCTGGAAACACCATATATTTT.

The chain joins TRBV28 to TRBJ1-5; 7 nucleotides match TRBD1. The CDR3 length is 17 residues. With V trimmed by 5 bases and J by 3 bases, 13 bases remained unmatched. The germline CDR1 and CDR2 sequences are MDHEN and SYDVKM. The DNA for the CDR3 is TGTGCCAGCAGTCGAAACTACCGGGACAGAGTCAATCAGCCCCAGCATTTT. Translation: CASSRNYRDRVNQPQHF.

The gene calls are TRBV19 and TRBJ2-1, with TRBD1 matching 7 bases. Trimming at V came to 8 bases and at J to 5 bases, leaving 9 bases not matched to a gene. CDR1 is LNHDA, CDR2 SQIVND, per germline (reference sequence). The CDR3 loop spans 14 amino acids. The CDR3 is CASAAGTVNNEQFF. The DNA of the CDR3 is TGTGCCAGTGCCGCCGGGACAGTGAACAATGAGCAGTTCTTC.

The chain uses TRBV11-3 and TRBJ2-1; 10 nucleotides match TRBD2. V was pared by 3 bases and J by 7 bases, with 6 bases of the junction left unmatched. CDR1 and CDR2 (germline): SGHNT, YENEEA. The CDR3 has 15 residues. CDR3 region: CASSFRLAGWNEQFF. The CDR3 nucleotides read TGTGCCAGCAGCTTTAGACTAGCGGGTTGGAATGAGCAGTTCTTC.

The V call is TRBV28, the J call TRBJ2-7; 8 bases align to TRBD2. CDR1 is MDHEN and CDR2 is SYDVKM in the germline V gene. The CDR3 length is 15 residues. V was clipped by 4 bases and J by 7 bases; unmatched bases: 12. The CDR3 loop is CASSSPSGGPREQYF. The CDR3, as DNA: TGTGCCAGCAGTTCCCCCTCGGGAGGGCCGCGGGAGCAGTACTTC.

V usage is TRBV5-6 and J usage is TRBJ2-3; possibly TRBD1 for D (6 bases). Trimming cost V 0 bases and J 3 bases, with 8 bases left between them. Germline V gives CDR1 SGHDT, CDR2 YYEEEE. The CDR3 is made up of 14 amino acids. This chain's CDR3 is CASSLEQGTDTQYF. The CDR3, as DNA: TGTGCCAGCAGCTTGGAACAGGGAACAGATACGCAGTATTTT.

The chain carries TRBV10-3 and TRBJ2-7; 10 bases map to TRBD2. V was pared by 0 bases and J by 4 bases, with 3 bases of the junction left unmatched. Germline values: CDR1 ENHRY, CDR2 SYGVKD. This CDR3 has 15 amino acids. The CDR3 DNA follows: TGTGCCATCAGTGAGTCTACTAGCGGGACTTACGAGCAGTACTTC. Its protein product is CAISESTSGTYEQYF.

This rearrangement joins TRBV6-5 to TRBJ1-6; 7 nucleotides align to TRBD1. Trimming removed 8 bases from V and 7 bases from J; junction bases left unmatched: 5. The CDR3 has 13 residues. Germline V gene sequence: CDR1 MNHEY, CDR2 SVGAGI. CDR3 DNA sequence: TGTGCCAGCCAGACAGGGACCAATTCACCCCTCCACTTT. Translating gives CASQTGTNSPLHF.

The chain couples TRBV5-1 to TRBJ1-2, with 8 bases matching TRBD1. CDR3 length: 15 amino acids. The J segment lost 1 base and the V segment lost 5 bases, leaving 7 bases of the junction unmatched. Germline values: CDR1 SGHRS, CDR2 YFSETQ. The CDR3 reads CASSGDRRLNYGYTF. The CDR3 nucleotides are TGCGCCAGCAGTGGGGACAGGAGGCTTAACTATGGCTACACCTTC.

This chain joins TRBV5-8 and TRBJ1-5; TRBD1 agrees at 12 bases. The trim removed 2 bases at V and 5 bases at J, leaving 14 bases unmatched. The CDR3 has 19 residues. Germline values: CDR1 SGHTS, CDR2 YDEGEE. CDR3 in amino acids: CASSLPLGQGARWDQPQHF. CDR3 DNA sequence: TGTGCCAGCAGCTTACCCTTGGGACAGGGGGCCCGGTGGGATCAGCCCCAGCATTTT.

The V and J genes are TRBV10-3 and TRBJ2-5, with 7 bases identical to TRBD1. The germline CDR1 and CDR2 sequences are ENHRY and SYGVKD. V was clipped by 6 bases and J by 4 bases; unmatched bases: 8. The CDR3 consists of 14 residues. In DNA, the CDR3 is TGTGCCATCAGACCCGACAGGGCGGGAGAGACCCAGTACTTC. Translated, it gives CAIRPDRAGETQYF.

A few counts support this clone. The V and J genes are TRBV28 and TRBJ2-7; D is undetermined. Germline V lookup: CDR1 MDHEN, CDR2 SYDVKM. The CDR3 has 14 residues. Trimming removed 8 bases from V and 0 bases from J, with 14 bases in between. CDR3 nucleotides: TGTGCCAGCGGTTCGACACCAGCCTCCTACGAGCAGTACTTC. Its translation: CASGSTPASYEQYF.

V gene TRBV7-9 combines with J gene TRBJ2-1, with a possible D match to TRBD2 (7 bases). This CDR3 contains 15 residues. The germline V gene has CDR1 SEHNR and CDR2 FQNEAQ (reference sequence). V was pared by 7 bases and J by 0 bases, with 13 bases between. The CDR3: CASNKGGSSYNEQFF. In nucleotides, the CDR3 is TGTGCCAGCAATAAGGGGGGGAGCTCCTACAATGAGCAGTTCTTC.

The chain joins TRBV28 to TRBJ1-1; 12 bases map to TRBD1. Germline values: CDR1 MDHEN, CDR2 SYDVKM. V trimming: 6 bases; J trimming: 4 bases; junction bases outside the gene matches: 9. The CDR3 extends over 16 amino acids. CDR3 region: CASRTRGQGAGTEAFF. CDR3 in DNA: TGTGCCAGCAGAACAAGGGGACAGGGGGCTGGCACTGAAGCTTTCTTT.

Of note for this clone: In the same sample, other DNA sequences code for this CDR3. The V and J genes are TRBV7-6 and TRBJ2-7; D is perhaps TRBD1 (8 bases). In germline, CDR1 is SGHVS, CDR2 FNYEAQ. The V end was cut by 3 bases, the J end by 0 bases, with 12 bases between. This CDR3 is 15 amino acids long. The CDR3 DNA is TGTGCCAGCAGCTTGGGAGGGACAGGCTCCTACGAGCAGTACTTC. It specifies CASSLGGTGSYEQYF.